This TCR beta chain was sequenced during a study of post-analysis software for immune sequencing data. About the research overall: Relapsing-remitting, secondary progressive and progressive-relapsing multiple sclerosis courses were included. Overall study findings and caveats: Same-batch preparations were strongly co-clustered by F measure. Five or six TRBV segments were more frequent in patients than controls; TRBV5-6, TRBV5-1 and TRBV20-1 belonged to this group.

Germline loops: CDR1 SGHVS, CDR2 FQNEAQ. This CDR3 contains 15 residues. V was clipped by 0 bases and J by 1 base, with 9 bases between them. Worth noting for this clonotype: Its antigen is undetermined.

Each TCR beta cDNA library carried unique molecular identifiers. From around 0.96 to 9.9 million T cells, 400,000 to 550,000 cDNA molecules were obtained. Via MiXCR, TCRdb re-called the PCR reads, giving one row per CDR3 protein. The table records 750,000 to 950,000 distinct CDR3 sequences, roughly 46% of them present only once. The receptor was isolated from a girl aged 10-17 years with multiple sclerosis. The V and J genes are TRBV7-8 and TRBJ1-1; D may be TRBD1 (6 bases). Sequencing input: blood. The CDR3 sequence is CASSLATGPNTEAFF. CDR3 DNA: TGTGCCAGCAGCTTAGCTACAGGGCCGAACACTGAAGCTTTCTTT.